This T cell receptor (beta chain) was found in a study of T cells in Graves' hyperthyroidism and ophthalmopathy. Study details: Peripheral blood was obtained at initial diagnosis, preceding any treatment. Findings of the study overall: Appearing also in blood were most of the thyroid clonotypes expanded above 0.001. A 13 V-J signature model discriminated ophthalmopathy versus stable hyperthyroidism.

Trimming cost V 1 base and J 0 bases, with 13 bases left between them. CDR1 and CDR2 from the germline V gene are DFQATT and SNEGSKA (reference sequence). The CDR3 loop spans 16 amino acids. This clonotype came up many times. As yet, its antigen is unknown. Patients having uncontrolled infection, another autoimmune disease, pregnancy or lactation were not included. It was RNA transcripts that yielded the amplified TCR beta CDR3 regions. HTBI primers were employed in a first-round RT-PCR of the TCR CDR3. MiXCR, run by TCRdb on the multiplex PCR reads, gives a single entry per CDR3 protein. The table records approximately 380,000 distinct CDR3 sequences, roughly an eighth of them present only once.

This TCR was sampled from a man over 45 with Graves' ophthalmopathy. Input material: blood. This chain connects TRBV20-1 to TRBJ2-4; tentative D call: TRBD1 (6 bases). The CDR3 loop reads CSARAPGQIAKNIQYF. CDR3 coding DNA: TGCAGTGCTAGAGCCCCGGGACAAATAGCCAAAAACATTCAGTACTTC.